The 26 T cell receptor beta chains below all came from one sample that was sequenced in a study of cytotoxic CD8 clonotypes in ibrutinib-treated CLL. Sequencing was performed with immunoSEQ multiplex PCR; in TCRdb, only in-frame clones are kept and a portion is missing. The repertoire consists of roughly 220,000 clones, with more than 70% occurring once and the leading ten covering about an eighth. The sequenced sample was PBMCs, obtained after 12 months of ibrutinib treatment. The source of these receptors is a human donor with chronic lymphocytic leukemia.

The chain carries TRBV4-1 and TRBJ2-2, with D maybe TRBD2 (5 bases). This CDR3 is built from 16 residues. V lost 3 bases, J lost 3 bases, and 14 bases lay in between. Germline values: CDR1 MGHRA, CDR2 YSYEKL. DNA for the CDR3: TGCGCCAGCAGCCATCCCGGTGGGGAGTACACCGGGGAGCTGTTTTTT. Translated, it gives CASSHPGGEYTGELFF.

The V and J genes are TRBV2 and TRBJ2-3; D is perhaps TRBD1 (5 bases). There are 15 residues in the CDR3. Trimming cost V 8 bases and J 1 base, with 16 bases left between them. Looked up from germline, CDR1 is SNHLY and CDR2 is FYNNEI. The CDR3 DNA reads as TGTGCCAGCCCCCCTCGGCAGGGTGGCACAGATACGCAGTATTTT. This codes for CASPPRQGGTDTQYF.

The chain joins TRBV5-1 to TRBJ2-5; TRBD1 matches at 9 bases. With V trimmed by 3 bases and J by 1 base, 1 base remained unmatched. Germline V gene data show CDR1 as SGHRS and CDR2 as YFSETQ. CDR3 length: 14 amino acids. In DNA form, the CDR3 reads TGCGCCAGCAGCTCACAGGGGGCCCAAGAGACCCAGTACTTC. Translating gives CASSSQGAQETQYF. The entire variable domain, with the rest obtained from reference TRBV5-1 and TRBJ2-5, is as follows: KAGVTQTPRYLIKTRGQQVTLSCSPISGHRSVSWYQQTPGQGLQFLFEYFSETQRNKGNFPGRFSGRQFSNSRSEMNVSTLELGDSALYLCASSSQGAQETQYFGPGTRLLVL.

This clone appeared once. The sample holds other DNA sequences that translate to the same CDR3. J is TRBJ2-3 and V is TRBV6-5; TRBD2 aligns across 9 bases. The CDR3 extends over 15 amino acids. CDR1 MNHEY and CDR2 SVGAGI come from the germline V gene. V was pared by 3 bases and J by 6 bases, with 7 bases of the junction left unmatched. CDR3 sequence: CASSYALAGPDTQYF. CDR3 sequence (DNA): TGTGCCAGCAGTTATGCTCTAGCGGGGCCCGATACGCAGTATTTT.

This chain uses TRBV25-1 with TRBJ2-1, with TRBD1 as a possible D gene (5 bases). Trimming stripped 2 bases from V and 4 bases from J, with 12 bases between. Germline V gives CDR1 MGHDK, CDR2 SYGVNS. The CDR3 length is 15 residues. CDR3 DNA: TGTGCCAGCAGTGAAAGGGGCAGTAATTACAATGAGCAGTTCTTC. This translates into CASSERGSNYNEQFF. The full variable domain, rest sourced from reference TRBV25-1 and TRBJ2-1, is EADIYQTPRYLVIGTGKKITLECSQTMGHDKMYWYQQDPGMELHLIHYSYGVNSTEKGDLSSESTVSRIRTEHFPLTLESARPSHTSQYLCASSERGSNYNEQFFGPGTRLTVL.

The chain links TRBV20-1 to TRBJ2-5; D is perhaps TRBD2 (6 bases). The V end was cut by 6 bases, the J end by 7 bases, with 12 bases between. From germline, CDR1 is DFQATT and CDR2 SNEGSKA (reference sequence). The CDR3 loop spans 11 amino acids. The CDR3 protein is CSAGGVGTQYF. The CDR3 region has the DNA TGCAGTGCCGGGGGAGTCGGGACCCAGTACTTC.

The sample holds one count of this clone. The rearrangement links TRBV14 to TRBJ1-1; 9 positions agree with TRBD1. Germline loops: CDR1 SGHDN, CDR2 FVKESK. With V trimmed by 4 bases and J by 5 bases, 2 bases remained unmatched. The CDR3 spans 13 residues. CDR3 bases: TGTGCCAGCAGCCGACAGGGGGGAACTGAAGCTTTCTTT. It codes for CASSRQGGTEAFF. Supplemented by reference TRBV14 and TRBJ1-1, the full variable domain reads EAGVTQFPSHSVIEKGQTVTLRCDPISGHDNLYWYRRVMGKEIKFLLHFVKESKQDESGMPNNRFLAERTGGTYSTLKVQPAELEDSGVYFCASSRQGGTEAFFGQGTRLTVV.

The chain has TRBV28 and TRBJ2-1, with 8 positions matching TRBD1. Germline assignment: CDR1 MDHEN and CDR2 SYDVKM. V lost 6 bases to trimming and J lost 8 bases; unmatched junction nucleotides: 9. The CDR3 runs 14 residues. In DNA, the CDR3 is TGTGCCAGCAGCAGCACCCCGACAGGGGATGAGCAGTTCTTC. As protein: CASSSTPTGDEQFF.

V gene TRBV5-4 combines with J gene TRBJ2-2; 16 bases map to TRBD2. Trimming at V came to 3 bases and at J to 5 bases, leaving 4 bases not matched to a gene. This CDR3 has 17 amino acids. Germline V gene lookup returns CDR1 SGHNT and CDR2 YYREEE (reference sequence). CDR3 region: CASSSGGLAGGTGELFF. The CDR3 DNA is TGTGCCAGCAGCTCTGGGGGACTAGCGGGAGGGACCGGGGAGCTGTTTTTT.

This clone was observed a few times. V and J are TRBV6-1 and TRBJ2-7; a weak D match, TRBD2 (5 bases). With 8 bases removed from V and 5 bases from J, the gap between germline ends came to 16 bases. The V gene's germline CDR1 is MNHNS and CDR2 SASEGT. The CDR3 covers 13 residues. The CDR3 sequence: CASRGGLLDEQYF. In DNA, the CDR3 is TGTGCCAGCCGGGGTGGCCTACTGGACGAGCAGTACTTC.

J is TRBJ1-5 and V is TRBV2; possibly TRBD1 for D (5 bases). Germline values: CDR1 SNHLY, CDR2 FYNNEI. V gave up 2 bases and J gave up 1 base, with 12 bases separating them. This CDR3 comprises 16 residues. CDR3 nucleotide sequence: TGTGCCAGCAGTGAATCGGGGGTGTGGAGCAATCAGCCCCAGCATTTT. Its translation is CASSESGVWSNQPQHF.

Only a few counts were recorded for this clone. The chain couples TRBV11-2 to TRBJ2-2; D unresolved. This CDR3 has 12 residues. Deletions cut 3 bases from V and 8 bases from J, with 7 bases between. Germline V gene lookup returns CDR1 SGHAT and CDR2 FQNNGV. DNA for the CDR3: TGTGCCAGCAGCTTGGGTTATGGGGAGCTGTTTTTT. The encoded protein is CASSLGYGELFF. Full variable domain (missing parts from reference TRBV11-2 and TRBJ2-2): EAGVAQSPRYKIIEKRQSVAFWCNPISGHATLYWYQQILGQGPKLLIQFQNNGVVDDSQLPKDRFSAERLKGVDSTLKIQPAKLEDSAVYLCASSLGYGELFFGEGSRLTVL.

The chain recombines TRBV2 with TRBJ1-2, with 8 bases that match TRBD1. The trim removed 6 bases at V and 6 bases at J, leaving 3 bases unmatched. There are 12 residues in the CDR3. Germline CDR1 and CDR2: SNHLY and FYNNEI. CDR3: CASSATGDGYTF. In DNA, the CDR3 is TGTGCCAGCAGCGCGACAGGGGATGGCTACACCTTC. Filled out from reference TRBV2 and TRBJ1-2, the complete variable domain reads EPEVTQTPSHQVTQMGQEVILRCVPISNHLYFYWYRQILGQKVEFLVSFYNNEISEKSEIFDDQFSVERPDGSNFTLKIRSTKLEDSAMYFCASSATGDGYTFGSGTRLTVV.

The V and J genes are TRBV6-6 and TRBJ2-1; 12 bases match TRBD2. V was clipped by 5 bases and J by 1 base; unmatched bases: 3. The CDR3 extends over 16 amino acids. Germline values: CDR1 MNHNY, CDR2 SVGAGI (reference sequence). CDR3 nucleotide sequence: TGTGCCAGCAGTCACGGGACTAGCGGGTCCTACAATGAGCAGTTCTTC. The encoded protein is CASSHGTSGSYNEQFF.

The chain is built from TRBV5-1 and TRBJ2-1, with TRBD2 matching over 8 bases. The CDR3 consists of 15 residues. After removal of 5 bases from V and 4 bases from J, the junction contained 8 bases not matched to a gene. Germline values: CDR1 SGHRS, CDR2 YFSETQ. CDR3 DNA: TGCGCCAGCAGGGAAGACGGGGGGGAGTACAATGAGCAGTTCTTC. Its translation is CASREDGGEYNEQFF. Looking up the rest from reference TRBV5-1 and TRBJ2-1 gives the full variable domain: KAGVTQTPRYLIKTRGQQVTLSCSPISGHRSVSWYQQTPGQGLQFLFEYFSETQRNKGNFPGRFSGRQFSNSRSEMNVSTLELGDSALYLCASREDGGEYNEQFFGPGTRLTVL.

This clone was detected a few times. The chain joins TRBV25-1 to TRBJ2-6; maybe TRBD2 (5 bases). Per germline, CDR1 MGHDK and CDR2 SYGVNS. This CDR3 has 15 residues. The V and J ends lost 5 bases and 0 bases respectively, with 8 bases between them. CDR3 in DNA: TGTGCCAGCAGTCAAGGAGGCTCTGGGGCCAACGTCCTGACTTTC. As protein: CASSQGGSGANVLTF.

The chain joins TRBV11-2 to TRBJ1-2, with D possibly matching TRBD1 (6 bases). Germline values: CDR1 SGHAT, CDR2 FQNNGV. Trimming removed 3 bases at V and 5 bases at J, with 16 bases between. This CDR3 contains 15 residues. The CDR3 here is CASSFSTGKEYGYTF. The CDR3 DNA follows: TGTGCCAGCAGCTTTAGCACAGGGAAGGAGTATGGCTACACCTTC.

The sample holds one count of this clone. The chain is built from TRBV5-6 and TRBJ2-1; D remains ambiguous. V was shortened by 4 bases and J by 9 bases, with 17 bases between the two germline ends. The CDR3 totals 14 residues. Germline lookup yields CDR1 SGHDT and CDR2 YYEEEE. DNA for the CDR3: TGTGCCAGCAGCGTAGGACCCCCAACGGGTGAGCAGTTCTTC. Its translation: CASSVGPPTGEQFF. Drawing the rest from reference TRBV5-6 and TRBJ2-1, the complete variable domain is DAGVTQSPTHLIKTRGQQVTLRCSPKSGHDTVSWYQQALGQGPQFIFQYYEEEERQRGNFPDRFSGHQFPNYSSELNVNALLLGDSALYLCASSVGPPTGEQFFGPGTRLTVL.

V and J are TRBV10-3 and TRBJ2-7, with D unresolved. Deletions cut 0 bases from V and 4 bases from J, with 16 bases between. The germline V gene encodes CDR1 ENHRY and CDR2 SYGVKD. The length of the CDR3 is 16 residues. The CDR3 DNA follows: TGTGCCATCAGTGAGTCCAAGTCTGTTTCTGGATACGAGCAGTACTTC. Translated: CAISESKSVSGYEQYF.

The V call is TRBV11-3, the J call TRBJ2-7, with 11 bases aligning to TRBD2. Germline assignment: CDR1 SGHNT and CDR2 YENEEA. The CDR3 sequence is 13 residues long. Trimming took 5 bases from V and 6 from J; bases not matched to a gene: 3. CDR3 region: CASSGLAGSEQYF. As DNA, the CDR3 is TGTGCCAGCAGCGGACTAGCGGGCTCCGAGCAGTACTTC. The full variable domain, with the rest looked up from reference TRBV11-3 and TRBJ2-7, is EAGVVQSPRYKIIEKKQPVAFWCNPISGHNTLYWYLQNLGQGPELLIRYENEEAVDDSQLPKDRFSAERLKGVDSTLKIQPAELGDSAVYLCASSGLAGSEQYFGPGTRLTVT.

About this clone: The junction does not match germline at one end; this may be a read error. This CDR3 reads CAIRRDRECSF. In DNA form, the CDR3 reads TGTGCCATTAGAAGGGACAGGGAATGCTCCTTC. The rearrangement joins TRBV10-3 to TRBJ1-2; TRBD1 aligns across 9 bases. The CDR3 sequence is 11 residues long. The germline V gene has CDR1 ENHRY and CDR2 SYGVKD.

This clone was recorded only once. The gene calls are TRBV9 and TRBJ2-7, with a weak D call TRBD1 (5 bases). CDR1 is SGDLS and CDR2 is YYNGEE in the germline V gene. V was pared by 0 bases and J by 2 bases, with 9 bases between. This CDR3 spans 14 amino acids. DNA for the CDR3: TGTGCCAGCAGCGTAGTCCCGGACACCTACGAGCAGTACTTC. Translation gives CASSVVPDTYEQYF.

This clone was detected only a few times. The V gene is TRBV19, the J gene TRBJ2-4; the D is unclear. CDR1 is LNHDA and CDR2 is SQIVND in the germline V gene (reference sequence). V lost 3 bases, J lost 0 bases, and 9 bases lay in between. The CDR3 has 15 residues. CDR3 in amino acids: CASSIRLQAKNIQYF. CDR3 bases: TGTGCCAGTAGTATTAGACTCCAAGCCAAAAACATTCAGTACTTC.

This clone appeared a few times. The chain employs TRBV19 and TRBJ1-1, with 11 bases fitting TRBD1. The CDR3 runs to 17 residues. The junction had 12 bases not matched to a gene; V was cut back by 6 bases and J by 3 bases. Germline CDR1 reads LNHDA; CDR2 reads SQIVND (reference sequence). The CDR3 DNA follows: TGTGCCAGTAGACCCAGGGACAGGGGGGAATTAGACACTGAAGCTTTCTTT. Residues: CASRPRDRGELDTEAFF.

The chain has TRBV9 and TRBJ2-2; a weak D match, TRBD2 (6 bases). V was cut by 1 base and J by 2 bases, with 15 bases left in between. This CDR3 is 17 amino acids long. CDR1 is SGDLS, CDR2 YYNGEE, per germline. The CDR3, as DNA: TGTGCCAGCAGCGTACTCGGGACTCGCCTAAACACCGGGGAGCTGTTTTTT. It encodes CASSVLGTRLNTGELFF.

This clone has just a few counts. The chain links TRBV6-5 to TRBJ2-7; 10 nucleotides line up with TRBD2. The length of the CDR3 is 15 residues. Trimming removed 6 bases from V and 4 bases from J; junction bases left unmatched: 9. The germline V gene encodes CDR1 MNHEY and CDR2 SVGAGI. CDR3 sequence reads: CASSPAGTSEYEQYF. CDR3 nucleotide sequence: TGTGCCAGCAGCCCCGCTGGGACTAGCGAGTACGAGCAGTACTTC.